This TCR beta chain was sequenced during a study of regulatory T cells in long-lasting Graves disease. The overall study: The term persistent Graves' disease signified upward of 5 years on antithyroid drugs with positive TSH receptor antibodies.

Specified time point: persistent/refractory GD, antithyroid drugs over 5 years with positive TRAb. PBMCs provided the RNA from which the TCR library was made. The patient group derived from an endocrinology department in Xi'an, China. Tubes containing EDTA received approximately 8.7 milliliters of drawn peripheral blood. Notes on the study in general: For persistent Graves' patients, TCR diversity was lower than for newly diagnosed ones.

Germline V gene data show CDR1 as SGHNT and CDR2 as YYREEE (reference sequence). The CDR3 totals 14 residues. Trimming cost V 0 bases and J 0 bases, with 6 bases left between them. On this clonotype: Its target is unknown.

Library construction for TCR beta used iRepertoire HTBI primers and Arm-PCR of CDR3 regions. Via MiXCR, TCRdb re-called the multiplex PCR reads, giving one row per CDR3 protein. This sample has hundreds of thousands of distinct CDR3 sequences, with less than 20% found just once. This chain uses TRBV5-4 with TRBJ1-2; D call uncertain. The source was peripheral blood mononuclear cells (PBMCs), collected when the disease was refractory, from a patient treated with antithyroid drugs. The sequence came from a female donor with Graves disease. For the CDR3, the DNA is TGTGCCAGCAGCTTGGCTGGCCCTAACTATGGCTACACCTTC. Amino acid sequence: CASSLAGPNYGYTF.